This entry describes one TCR beta chain. What antigen it recognizes has not been identified. Per-nucleotide qualities are absent, and no much larger clonotype sits a single base away. These data are taken from a study of cytomegalovirus exposure and HLA in healthy donors (dated 2017 in TCRdb). Regarding the complete study: According to an earlier analysis of around 600 of the donors, about 179 million T cells yielded 117 million unique TCR beta sequences and roughly 280 Gb of sequence data. An early release covering some 640 HLA-typed donors comprised about 310 gigabases of sequencing data and 85 million to 100 million unique TCR sequences. The genetic ancestry cluster associated with self-reported Caucasian donors included 81% of the roughly 390 genotyped donors. The study aimed to test whether signatures of past pathogen exposure could be identified by cataloging public T cell receptors. Using immunosequencing, the study profiled T cell repertoires from fewer than 850 subjects and related those repertoires to cytomegalovirus serostatus. Besides the first cohort of roughly 660 subjects, a separate validation cohort made up of 120 or so different subjects was used. To predict cytomegalovirus infection status, the study combined high-throughput TCR immunosequencing, statistical association of individual TCRs with disease status, and machine learning. To study patterns of TCR occurrence, a later analysis re-analyzed previously published TCR beta repertoires from around 700 donors and added high-resolution HLA genotyping. Rather than drawing on any new phenotypic data, the later analysis identified candidate immune exposures from TCR beta sequences and the way those sequences occurred across donors. An earlier analysis of several hundred of the donors applied high-throughput TCR beta sequencing to assess whether each TCR beta V gene segment acted as functional or pseudogenic. Donor age, sex, ethnicity and CMV serostatus were compiled together with the repertoire data. A later genetic analysis took genome-wide SNP genotypes for about 60% of the roughly 670 donors and used that subset as a discovery cohort. Every repertoire in the discovery cohort had been generated on one and the same sequencing platform. HLA typing covered class I and class II loci at four-digit resolution. The number of donors typed differed by locus, with about 629-630 for A, B, C, DRB1 and DQB1, around 560 for DQA1, about 610 for DPA1, and roughly 450 for DPB1. Several DR-DQ haplotypes were treated as single units for association and clustering because of strong linkage in the cohort. On average, around 240,000 unique TCR beta nucleotide sequences were sequenced per donor among a few hundred genotyped donors of the cohort, with approximately 18% of those sequences being non-productive. The paper's findings and limits, for the study overall: A few of the identified cytomegalovirus-associated TCR beta chains were confirmed in vitro to be specific for cytomegalovirus antigens. Some IMGT-functional V segments, including TRBV6-2 and TRBV6-3, could not be told apart with the 87-base-pair reads, so those segments were excluded. In a later analysis, around 15,000 TCR beta sequences were associated with specific HLA alleles at a false discovery rate of 0.05. The authors suggested that the approach could potentially be generalized to other disease states and immunological phenotypes. A further reported finding was that TCR beta sequences accurately predicted the HLA-A and HLA-B alleles for most subjects in the first cohort. This cohort had only TCR beta chains sequenced, and the lack of alpha or paired-chain data limited which features could be detected. In a later genetic analysis, fewer N-insertions in productive TCRs were reported among donors in an Asian-associated ancestry cluster than the approximately 670-donor mean. The sequencing pipeline was judged likely to have produced a cluster of highly shared sequence variants as a technical artifact. Several of the top co-occurrence clusters appeared to be linked to parvovirus B19, influenza, CMV and Epstein-Barr virus, according to a later analysis. In an earlier analysis of more than 500 of the donors, most TCR beta V segments appeared in productive rearrangements about 87% or about 30% of the time, broadly matching IMGT annotations. A total of 150 or so TCR beta chains were listed by the study as associated with cytomegalovirus. A later analysis found that HLA-associated TCR beta chains were more clonally expanded and had lower generation probabilities than equally common non-associated chains. According to a later analysis, TCR association rates differed among HLA loci, with DRB1 alleles showing the most associated TCRs and HLA-C alleles showing the fewest. In both the original and validation cohorts, the classifier was reported to diagnose cytomegalovirus status with high specificity and sensitivity. In a later analysis, most CMV-associated TCR beta chains were found to appear HLA-restricted, with HLA associations seemingly driven largely by CMV exposure. Across donors, most TCR sequences were observed very rarely, whereas some public TCRs were present in many individuals. An association between a missense DCLRE1C variant and V-gene and J-gene trimming of TCR beta chains was found in a later genetic analysis and replicated in an independent cohort. Immune exposure information for the cohort was limited to CMV serostatus. Because HLA typing was unavailable for some donors at each locus, only the typed subset was used in association tests. Roughly 17 rarely observed V segments, including chromosome 9 orphons, were excluded from the earlier analysis of several hundred of the donors because counts were too low. The presence/absence analyses assumed that sequencing depth was roughly uniform across donors, and that assumption may not be true. Assigning TCR associations to individual alleles was difficult when HLA alleles, especially DR and DQ, strongly co-occurred. Correlated functional status among segregating V segments might reflect linkage disequilibrium, but an unknown experimental factor could not be ruled out.

V is cut by 4 bases and J by 0 bases, and the space between the germline ends is 7 bases. Looking up the germline V gene yields CDR1 SGHRS and CDR2 YFSETQ. Spanning cysteine to phenylalanine, the CDR3 consists of 14 amino acids. Just CDR3 DNA is preserved here, 42 bases in frame from base 1. In total, over 600 healthy bone marrow donors made up the cohort. All cohort members were sampled while nominally healthy, although unrecorded immune exposures were likely present. The donor tested CMV seronegative, placing the donor among the 352 seronegative members of the cohort. Every donor gave a peripheral blood sample, and the peripheral blood mononuclear cells from that sample were used for TCR beta sequencing. Genomic DNA was extracted from the blood cell samples with the Qiagen DNeasy Blood Extraction Kit. The library was prepared using the immunoSEQ multiplex PCR assay. For the multiplex PCR, a mixture combining 60 forward primers for TCR Vbeta segments and 13 reverse primers for TCR Jbeta segments was used. Amplification of the CDR3 region of rearranged TCR beta genes was performed with a multiplex PCR assay on genomic DNA. On the Illumina HiSeq System, the amplified TCR beta libraries were sequenced as 87-base-pair reads. Per the original workflow: A later analysis tallied 75 million to 95 million unique TCR beta chains across the 666 repertoires, and approximately 11 million of those chains were shared by two or more donors. To remove PCR and sequencing errors, raw reads were error-corrected and collapsed into unique sequences using a nearest-neighbor algorithm that merged closely related sequences. To assign V, D and J gene segments, CDR3 sequences were aligned to IMGT reference sequences. For a sequence to be retained, a match of at least six nucleotides to both a V gene segment and a J gene segment was required. A rearrangement was called productive if the CDR3 had no stop codons and remained in frame with V and J, and every other rearrangement was called non-productive. CDR3 was defined by IMGT convention, running from the second conserved V-encoded cysteine to the conserved J-encoded phenylalanine. The earlier analysis of about 590 of the donors excluded sequences that lacked an unambiguous match to a single V gene segment. In an earlier analysis of 587 of the donors, V segments were called functional above 56.7% productive rearrangements and were called segregating when the between-donor standard deviation exceeded 5%. A statistical classification framework was built to diagnose cytomegalovirus status from the catalog of TCR beta chain sequences. In a later analysis, TCR nucleotide sequences were compared against IMGT/GENE-DB human TR gene sequences so that V and J genes could be assigned. A later analysis assigned CDR3 sequences and most-parsimonious VDJ recombination scenarios with the TCRdist pipeline. In a later analysis, every TCR beta chain was defined by the combination of its CDR3 amino acid sequence and its V-gene family, and reads without a unique V-gene family were dropped. A later analysis removed several hundred highly shared, low-generation-probability nucleotide sequences to deal with suspected cross-contamination and a sequencing artifact. In a later analysis, a clonal expansion index for each public chain was calculated from normalized within-repertoire ranks of inferred template counts. In a later analysis, generation probabilities were computed using a VDJ recombination model fitted to out-of-frame rearrangements, and the results were checked against IGoR. In a later analysis, TCR-TCR, TCR-HLA and TCR-CMV co-occurrence was scored with hypergeometric tests, and a repertoire-size bias correction was applied to TCR pairs. In a later analysis, false discovery rates were estimated by permuting HLA or CMV assignments 20 times. In a later analysis, co-occurring TCRs were grouped with DBSCAN, and TCRdist sequence similarity was added when clustering was performed within HLA-allele-positive subsets. For co-occurrence clustering, repertoires with fewer than 30,000 or more than 120,000 public chains were excluded, along with about five repertoires with anomalous nucleotide sharing. TCRdb retrieved this table from immuneACCESS and kept in-frame rearrangements only. Not all clones are present; in checked studies, unresolved V genes account for under half, and no reason is known for the remainder. Clone size and V and J calls were adopted from that table, with D and trimming inferred from the DNA. This sample gives just over 200,000 clones in total; 82% of them show up just once. The top ten clonotypes cover approximately 2.5% of the sample.

The sequence links TRBV5-1 to TRBJ1-4; a tentative D call is TRBD1 (6 bases match). This clonotype was sampled from a woman in her thirties or forties in good health and CMV-seronegative. Sequenced: PBMCs. CDR3 sequence: CASSGTSTNEKLFF. The DNA reads TGCGCCAGCAGCGGGACATCAACTAATGAAAAACTGTTTTTT.